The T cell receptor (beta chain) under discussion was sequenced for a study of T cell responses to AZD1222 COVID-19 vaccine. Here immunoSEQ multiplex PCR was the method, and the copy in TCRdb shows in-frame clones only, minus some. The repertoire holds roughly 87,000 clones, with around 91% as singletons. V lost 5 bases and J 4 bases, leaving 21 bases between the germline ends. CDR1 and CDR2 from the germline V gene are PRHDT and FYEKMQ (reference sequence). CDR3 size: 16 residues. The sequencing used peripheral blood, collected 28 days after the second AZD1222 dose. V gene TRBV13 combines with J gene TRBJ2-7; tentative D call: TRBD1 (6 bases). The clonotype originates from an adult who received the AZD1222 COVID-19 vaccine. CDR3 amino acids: CASSPTQAQGLYEQYF. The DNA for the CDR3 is TGTGCCAGCAGCCCCACCCAGGCTCAGGGGCTATACGAGCAGTACTTC.